Shown below are 29 T cell receptor beta chains from a single sample sequenced in a study of CD8 T cells in Susac syndrome. RNA in amounts of roughly 0.45 to 1 ug was reverse transcribed with random hexamers. TCRdb called the immunoSEQ multiplex PCR reads again in MiXCR, with one record for every CDR3 protein. The data contain under 200,000 distinct CDR3 sequences, about 91% of them singletons. Sample: CD4+ T cells from PBMCs. The source of these receptors is a human donor with Susac syndrome.

This clonotype was seen a single time. The V call is TRBV5-1, the J call TRBJ2-1, with no clear D. Germline V gene sequence: CDR1 SGHRS, CDR2 YFSETQ. The germline V and J ends were trimmed by 4 bases and 1 base, with 12 bases remaining between them. CDR3 length: 15 residues. The CDR3, as DNA: TGCGCCAGCAGCCTTGACGAGATATCCTACAATGAGCAGTTCTTC. Translation: CASSLDEISYNEQFF.

This sequence joins TRBV11-2 and TRBJ2-6, with D uncertain. This CDR3 is built from 15 residues. The ends were cut back, 5 bases at V and 1 base at J, with 9 bases in the middle. Germline lookup yields CDR1 SGHAT and CDR2 FQNNGV. The chain's CDR3 is CASSVAGSGANVLTF. The CDR3 bases are TGTGCCAGCAGCGTAGCAGGTTCTGGGGCCAACGTCCTGACTTTC.

This clonotype appeared a single time. V and J are TRBV9 and TRBJ2-7; possible D gene TRBD2, 5 bases. This CDR3 is built from 14 residues. CDR1 and CDR2 from the germline V gene are SGDLS and YYNGEE. V was shortened by 0 bases and J by 3 bases, with 10 bases between the two germline ends. The CDR3 loop reads CASSVEAALYEQYF. The CDR3 coding sequence is TGTGCCAGCAGCGTAGAAGCGGCCCTCTACGAGCAGTACTTC.

The chain is built from TRBV12-3 or TRBV12-4 and TRBJ2-7; D is perhaps TRBD1 (5 bases). Trimming stripped 0 bases from V and 4 bases from J, with 10 bases between. The CDR3 runs to 14 residues. DNA of the CDR3: TGTGCCAGCAGTTTAGCGGGGCCGGTGTACGAGCAGTACTTC. Translation gives CASSLAGPVYEQYF.

V is TRBV19 and J is TRBJ2-2, with no clear D. The CDR3 length is 14 residues. Per germline, CDR1 LNHDA and CDR2 SQIVND (reference sequence). V lost 4 bases and J lost 4, with 10 bases in between. CDR3 nucleotides: TGTGCCAGTAGTACGACGTTTAGCACCGGGGAGCTGTTTTTT. It codes for CASSTTFSTGELFF.

The CDR3 region is CASSSYRLNYGYTF. The CDR3 nucleotides are TGTGCCAGCAGCTCTTACAGGCTGAACTATGGCTACACCTTC. The chain joins TRBV7-2 to TRBJ1-2; TRBD1 is a possible D gene (5 bases). Trimming cost V 4 bases and J 2 bases, with 11 bases left between them. Germline V gene sequence: CDR1 SGHTA, CDR2 FQGNSA. This CDR3 is 14 amino acids long.

V is TRBV28 and J is TRBJ1-3; D is ambiguous. The CDR3 has 16 residues. V lost 6 bases to trimming and J lost 1 base, with 16 bases between them. The germline CDR1 and CDR2 sequences are MDHEN and SYDVKM. Written as DNA, the CDR3 is TGTGCCAGCAGGCCATCCGGCCTGGTATCTGGAAACACCATATATTTT. It specifies CASRPSGLVSGNTIYF.

The chain is built from TRBV9 and TRBJ2-1, with D perhaps TRBD1 (5 bases). Trimming pared 0 bases from V and 0 bases from J, leaving 7 bases between. This CDR3 comprises 15 residues. CDR1 SGDLS and CDR2 YYNGEE come from the germline V gene. DNA of the CDR3: TGTGCCAGCAGCGTAGGGACACTCTCCTACAATGAGCAGTTCTTC. Amino acid sequence: CASSVGTLSYNEQFF.

The J gene is TRBJ1-2, the V gene TRBV29-1, with a possible D match to TRBD1 (6 bases). V lost 8 bases and J 5 bases, leaving 12 bases between the germline ends. Germline CDR1 is SQVTM and CDR2 is ANQGSEA. This CDR3 contains 11 residues. The CDR3 DNA follows: TGCAGCACAAGGGGGTCGTATGGCTACACCTTC. The encoded protein is CSTRGSYGYTF.

This chain uses TRBV20-1 with TRBJ2-7, with D unresolved. From germline, CDR1 is DFQATT and CDR2 SNEGSKA (reference sequence). Trimming cost V 1 base and J 2 bases, with 9 bases left between them. This CDR3 is 13 amino acids long. The CDR3 sequence: CSARVGTAYEQYF. The CDR3, as DNA: TGCAGTGCTAGAGTTGGAACAGCCTACGAGCAGTACTTC.

This clonotype occurred once. The chain links TRBV6-1 to TRBJ1-2; TRBD1 agrees at 7 bases. Germline V gives CDR1 MNHNS, CDR2 SASEGT. This CDR3 comprises 13 residues. V dropped 6 bases and J dropped 2; count of bases not matched to a gene: 3. CDR3 loop: CASRLTGNYGYTF. CDR3 coding DNA: TGTGCCAGCAGATTGACAGGGAACTATGGCTACACCTTC.

Written as DNA, the CDR3 is TGCGCCAGCAGCCCGCGGGGAGGAAATGAAGCCAAAAACATTCAGTACTTC. It yields the protein CASSPRGGNEAKNIQYF. The chain recombines TRBV5-1 with TRBJ2-4; weak D call: TRBD2 (6 bases). Between the trimmed V and J ends, which lost 4 bases and 0 bases, there was a span of 17 bases. CDR1 and CDR2 from the germline V gene are SGHRS and YFSETQ. The CDR3 loop spans 17 amino acids.

The table lists this clonotype with a count of one. The V call is TRBV20-1, the J call TRBJ2-5; 12 nucleotides align to TRBD2. J lost 4 bases, V lost 2 bases, and 8 bases had no gene match. This CDR3 spans 16 amino acids. CDR1 DFQATT and CDR2 SNEGSKA come from the germline V gene (reference sequence). CDR3 loop: CSARLTTSGRRETQYF. The CDR3 coding sequence is TGCAGTGCTAGACTCACGACTAGCGGGAGACGAGAGACCCAGTACTTC.

Only one count was recorded for this clonotype. The rearrangement links TRBV15 to TRBJ1-1, with D possibly TRBD1 on 5 matching bases. The length of the CDR3 is 14 residues. The V end lost 8 bases, the J end lost 2 bases, and 15 bases lay between the germline ends. Per the germline V gene, CDR1 is LNHNV and CDR2 is YYDKDF (reference sequence). CDR3 sequence (DNA): TGTGCCACCTCTGGGGGAGTGGGAAACACTGAAGCTTTCTTT. Translating gives CATSGGVGNTEAFF. Full variable domain (outside the CDR3, taken from reference TRBV15 and TRBJ1-1): DAMVIQNPRYQVTQFGKPVTLSCSQTLNHNVMYWYQQKSSQAPKLLFHYYDKDFNNEADTPDNFQSRRPNTSFCFLDIRSPGLGDTAMYLCATSGGVGNTEAFFGQGTRLTVV.

The chain employs TRBV2 and TRBJ2-2; no clear D gene. CDR3 size: 13 residues. Germline CDR1 is SNHLY and CDR2 is FYNNEI. Trimming stripped 0 bases from V and 6 bases from J, with 5 bases between. CDR3 sequence: CASSEALAGELFF. The CDR3 region has the DNA TGTGCCAGCAGTGAAGCCCTAGCCGGGGAGCTGTTTTTT.

This clonotype was observed a single time. This chain links TRBV30 with TRBJ2-1; 8 positions match TRBD2. Germline lookup yields CDR1 GTSNPN and CDR2 SVGIG (reference sequence). This CDR3 has 14 residues. V was clipped by 5 bases and J by 7 bases; unmatched bases: 10. DNA for the CDR3: TGTGCCTGGGGTGAGGGGACTAGATCAAATGAGCAGTTCTTC. Amino acid sequence: CAWGEGTRSNEQFF.

This clonotype is a singleton in its sample. The chain uses TRBV18 and TRBJ1-1; D not certain. The CDR3 is 16 residues long. Germline values: CDR1 KGHSH, CDR2 LQKENI. Trimming pared 3 bases from V and 8 bases from J, leaving 22 bases between. The CDR3 nucleotides read TGTGCCAGCTCACCCAGCCTGGCCTCAACAAAACGGGAAGCTTTCTTT. This translates into CASSPSLASTKREAFF.

V gene TRBV12-3 or TRBV12-4 combines with J gene TRBJ1-1; 7 nucleotides match TRBD1. V lost 5 bases, J lost 10 bases, and 7 bases stayed unmatched. The CDR3 sequence is 12 residues long. The CDR3 DNA is TGTGCCAGCAGTCCCGGGACAGCCAGAGCTTTCTTT. It yields the protein CASSPGTARAFF.

The chain uses TRBV7-8 and TRBJ1-5; 7 bases are a match to TRBD1. Germline CDR1 and CDR2: SGHVS and FQNEAQ. This CDR3 is built from 16 residues. The junction had 8 bases not matched to a gene; V was cut back by 2 bases and J by 4 bases. The CDR3 nucleotides are TGTGCCAGCAGCTTACACCGCAGGGGACAGAATCAGCCCCAGCATTTT. Protein sequence: CASSLHRRGQNQPQHF.

This chain links TRBV20-1 with TRBJ2-1; 10 nucleotides match TRBD2. The germline V gene encodes CDR1 DFQATT and CDR2 SNEGSKA (reference sequence). The length of the CDR3 is 15 residues. Trimming took 2 bases from V and 6 from J; bases not matched to a gene: 7. Written as DNA, the CDR3 is TGCAGTGCTAGACAGGTCAGCGGGGGGGCCAATGAGCAGTTCTTC. Encoded protein: CSARQVSGGANEQFF.

This clonotype turned up a few times. J is TRBJ1-1 and V is TRBV6-2 or TRBV6-3; no definite D call. Germline values: CDR1 MNHEY, CDR2 SVGEGT. CDR3 length: 13 amino acids. The V gene lost 4 bases and the J gene lost 1 base, with 7 bases spanning the gap. CDR3: CASSLERNTEAFF. For the CDR3, the DNA is TGTGCCAGCAGTTTGGAAAGGAACACTGAAGCTTTCTTT.

The chain carries TRBV3-1 and TRBJ2-1, with no clear D. V gave up 0 bases and J gave up 1 base, with 1 base separating them. The CDR3 has 13 amino acids. The germline CDR1 and CDR2 sequences are LGHDT and YNNKEL (reference sequence). CDR3 region: CASSQESYNEQFF. The CDR3 nucleotides are TGTGCCAGCAGCCAAGAGTCCTACAATGAGCAGTTCTTC.

V gene TRBV4-2 combines with J gene TRBJ2-7; 9 bases fit TRBD1. J was trimmed by 2 bases and V by 4 bases; bases with no gene match: 6. The CDR3 totals 15 residues. Per the germline V gene, CDR1 is LGHNA and CDR2 is YNFKEQ. CDR3 sequence reads: CASSPDRQGAYEQYF. The CDR3 coding sequence is TGTGCCAGCAGCCCAGACCGACAGGGGGCCTACGAGCAGTACTTC.

This clonotype was counted once. The V call is TRBV2, the J call TRBJ1-2; D call uncertain. Between the trimmed V and J ends, which lost 1 base and 3 bases, there was a span of 6 bases. This CDR3 region has 13 residues. Germline V gene data show CDR1 as SNHLY and CDR2 as FYNNEI. CDR3 in amino acids: CASSEVGYYGYTF. CDR3 nucleotide sequence: TGTGCCAGCAGTGAAGTGGGGTACTATGGCTACACCTTC.

V and J are TRBV3-1 and TRBJ2-3; TRBD2 matches at 12 bases. V shed 0 bases, J shed 8 bases, and the junction held 3 bases outside the gene matches. The germline V gene encodes CDR1 LGHDT and CDR2 YNNKEL (reference sequence). There are 15 residues in the CDR3. CDR3 loop: CASSQDPSGGVTQYF. CDR3 bases: TGTGCCAGCAGCCAAGATCCTAGCGGGGGGGTTACGCAGTATTTT.

The chain is built from TRBV19 and TRBJ1-1, with D maybe TRBD1 (6 bases). Germline V CDR1 and CDR2: LNHDA, SQIVND (reference sequence). The CDR3 sequence is 15 residues long. Between the trimmed V and J ends, which lost 7 bases and 1 base, there was a span of 16 bases. DNA for the CDR3: TGTGCCAGTATCCTACAGGGTCGCGGGAACACTGAAGCTTTCTTT. Amino acids: CASILQGRGNTEAFF.

The V gene is TRBV19, the J gene TRBJ1-2; 7 nucleotides line up with TRBD1. J gave up 5 bases and V 0 bases, and 6 bases lay outside the gene matches. The CDR3 covers 15 residues. CDR1 and CDR2 from the germline V gene are LNHDA and SQIVND (reference sequence). Written as DNA, the CDR3 is TGTGCCAGTAGTATAGAAGGGACAGCGAAATATGGCTACACCTTC. It is translated as CASSIEGTAKYGYTF. The full variable domain, rest sourced from reference TRBV19 and TRBJ1-2, is DGGITQSPKYLFRKEGQNVTLSCEQNLNHDAMYWYRQDPGQGLRLIYYSQIVNDFQKGDIAEGYSVSREKKESFPLTVTSAQKNPTAFYLCASSIEGTAKYGYTFGSGTRLTVV.

This chain joins TRBV6-1 and TRBJ2-7, with no clear D. CDR1 and CDR2 from the germline V gene are MNHNS and SASEGT. Trimming cost V 4 bases and J 5 bases, with 12 bases left between them. There are 13 residues in the CDR3. The CDR3 DNA reads TGTGCCAGCAGTGGCCCCAACAAAGACGAGCAGTACTTC. Translating it yields CASSGPNKDEQYF.

The gene calls are TRBV2 and TRBJ1-2; no definite D call. Trimming took off 4 bases at V and 6 bases at J, with 12 bases between the two ends. The CDR3 is made up of 13 amino acids. The germline V gene encodes CDR1 SNHLY and CDR2 FYNNEI. Here the CDR3 DNA reads TGTGCCAGCAGTGTTTGGGCGGGAGATGGCTACACCTTC. Its translation is CASSVWAGDGYTF.